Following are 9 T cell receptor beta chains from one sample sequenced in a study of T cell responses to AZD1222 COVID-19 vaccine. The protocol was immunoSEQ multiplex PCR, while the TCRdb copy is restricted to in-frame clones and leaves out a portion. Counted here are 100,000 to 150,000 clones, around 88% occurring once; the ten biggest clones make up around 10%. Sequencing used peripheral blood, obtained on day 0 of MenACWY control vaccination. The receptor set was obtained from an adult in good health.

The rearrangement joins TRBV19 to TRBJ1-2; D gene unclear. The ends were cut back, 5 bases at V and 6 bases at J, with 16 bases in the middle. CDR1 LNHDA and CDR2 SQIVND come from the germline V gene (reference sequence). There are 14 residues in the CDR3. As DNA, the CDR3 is TGTGCCAGTAGTGTCCTAGGTGTTCCGCATGGCTACACCTTC. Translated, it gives CASSVLGVPHGYTF. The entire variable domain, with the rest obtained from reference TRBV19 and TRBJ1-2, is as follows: DGGITQSPKYLFRKEGQNVTLSCEQNLNHDAMYWYRQDPGQGLRLIYYSQIVNDFQKGDIAEGYSVSREKKESFPLTVTSAQKNPTAFYLCASSVLGVPHGYTFGSGTRLTVV.

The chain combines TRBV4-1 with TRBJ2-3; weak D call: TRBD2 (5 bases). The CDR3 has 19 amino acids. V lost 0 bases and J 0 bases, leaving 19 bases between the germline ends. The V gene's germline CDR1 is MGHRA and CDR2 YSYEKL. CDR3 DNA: TGCGCCAGCAGCCAAGACCCTGTCGGCAGCGGATCTAGCACAGATACGCAGTATTTT. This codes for CASSQDPVGSGSSTDTQYF.

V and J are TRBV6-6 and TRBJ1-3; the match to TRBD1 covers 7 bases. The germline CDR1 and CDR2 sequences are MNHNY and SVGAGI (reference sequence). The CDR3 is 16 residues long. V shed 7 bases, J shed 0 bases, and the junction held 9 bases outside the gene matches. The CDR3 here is CASTGQVPHSGNTIYF. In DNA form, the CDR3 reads TGTGCCAGCACCGGACAGGTCCCCCACTCTGGAAACACCATATATTTT.

This CDR3 is CASSYSLSGNTIYF. The CDR3 DNA follows: TGTGCCAGCAGCTACAGCCTCTCTGGAAACACCATATATTTT. The chain is built from TRBV11-3 and TRBJ1-3; no reliable D call. CDR1 and CDR2 (germline): SGHNT, YENEEA. With 4 bases removed from V and 0 bases from J, the gap between germline ends came to 7 bases. This CDR3 contains 14 residues.

CDR3 DNA: TGTGCCAGCAGCGTTAGGGGTGAGAACTATGGCTACACCTTC. This sequence encodes CASSVRGENYGYTF. The rearrangement uses TRBV9 and TRBJ1-2; D might be TRBD1 (5 bases). This CDR3 has 14 residues. The germline V gene encodes CDR1 SGDLS and CDR2 YYNGEE. V was cut by 2 bases and J by 2 bases, with 10 bases left in between.

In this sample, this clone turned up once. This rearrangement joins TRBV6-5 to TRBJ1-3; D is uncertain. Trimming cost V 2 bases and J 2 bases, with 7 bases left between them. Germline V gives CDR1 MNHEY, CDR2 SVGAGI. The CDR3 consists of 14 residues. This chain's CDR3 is CASSYSGAGNTIYF. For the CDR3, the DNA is TGTGCCAGCAGTTACAGTGGGGCTGGAAACACCATATATTTT.

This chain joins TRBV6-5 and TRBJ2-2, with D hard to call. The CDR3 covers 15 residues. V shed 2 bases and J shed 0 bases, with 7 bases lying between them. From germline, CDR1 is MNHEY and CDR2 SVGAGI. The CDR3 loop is CASSYMLANTGELFF. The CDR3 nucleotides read TGTGCCAGCAGTTACATGCTCGCGAACACCGGGGAGCTGTTTTTT.

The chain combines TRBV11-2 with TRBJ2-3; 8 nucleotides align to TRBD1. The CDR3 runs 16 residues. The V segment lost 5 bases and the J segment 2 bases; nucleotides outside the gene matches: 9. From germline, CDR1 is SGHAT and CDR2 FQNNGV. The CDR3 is CASSPRQGIDTDTQYF. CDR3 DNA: TGTGCCAGCAGCCCCCGACAGGGGATTGACACAGATACGCAGTATTTT.

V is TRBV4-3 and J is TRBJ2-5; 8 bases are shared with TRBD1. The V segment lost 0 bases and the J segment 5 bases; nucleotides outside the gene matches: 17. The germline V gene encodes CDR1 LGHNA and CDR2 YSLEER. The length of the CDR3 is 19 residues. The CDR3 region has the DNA TGCGCCAGCAGCCAAGATCTCGGGACAGGAACGAGATTCGGGGAGACCCAGTACTTC. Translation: CASSQDLGTGTRFGETQYF.